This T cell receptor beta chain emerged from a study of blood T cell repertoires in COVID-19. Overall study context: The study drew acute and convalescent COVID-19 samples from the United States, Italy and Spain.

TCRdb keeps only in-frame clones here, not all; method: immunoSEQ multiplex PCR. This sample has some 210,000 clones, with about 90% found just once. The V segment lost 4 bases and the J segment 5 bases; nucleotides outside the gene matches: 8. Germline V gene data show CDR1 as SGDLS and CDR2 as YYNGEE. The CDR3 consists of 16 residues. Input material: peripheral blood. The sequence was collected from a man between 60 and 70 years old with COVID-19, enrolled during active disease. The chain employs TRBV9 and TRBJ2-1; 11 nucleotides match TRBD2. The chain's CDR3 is CASSTGGTSGHNEQFF. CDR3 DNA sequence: TGTGCCAGCAGCACCGGTGGGACTAGCGGACACAATGAGCAGTTCTTC. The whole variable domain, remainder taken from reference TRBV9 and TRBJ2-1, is DSGVTQTPKHLITATGQRVTLRCSPRSGDLSVYWYQQSLDQGLQFLIQYYNGEERAKGNILERFSAQQFPDLHSELNLSSLELGDSALYFCASSTGGTSGHNEQFFGPGTRLTVL.